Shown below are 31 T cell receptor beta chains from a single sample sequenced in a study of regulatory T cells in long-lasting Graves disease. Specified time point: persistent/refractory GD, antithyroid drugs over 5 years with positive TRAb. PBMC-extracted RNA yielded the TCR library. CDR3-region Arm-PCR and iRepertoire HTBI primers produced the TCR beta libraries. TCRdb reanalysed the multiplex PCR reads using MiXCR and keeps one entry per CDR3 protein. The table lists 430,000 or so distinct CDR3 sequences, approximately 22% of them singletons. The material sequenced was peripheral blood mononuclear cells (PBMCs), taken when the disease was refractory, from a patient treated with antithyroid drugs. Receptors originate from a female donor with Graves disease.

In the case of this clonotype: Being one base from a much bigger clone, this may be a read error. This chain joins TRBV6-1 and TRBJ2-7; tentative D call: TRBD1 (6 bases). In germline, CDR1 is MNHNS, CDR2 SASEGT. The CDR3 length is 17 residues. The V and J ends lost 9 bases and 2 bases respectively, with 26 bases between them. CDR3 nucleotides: TGTGCCAGAAGCCGAATCCTGACAGGCGGCGCGACCTACGAGCAGTACTTC. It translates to CARSRILTGGATYEQYF.

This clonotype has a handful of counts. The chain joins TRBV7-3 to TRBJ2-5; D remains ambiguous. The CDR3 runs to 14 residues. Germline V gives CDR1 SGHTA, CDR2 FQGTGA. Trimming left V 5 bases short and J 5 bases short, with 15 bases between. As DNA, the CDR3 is TGTGCCAGCAGCCGATCACCCACCGGGGAGACCCAGTACTTC. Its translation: CASSRSPTGETQYF.

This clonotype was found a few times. Here the CDR3 reads CASRQREGLADTQYF. The CDR3 DNA is TGTGCCAGCAGACAGCGGGAGGGCCTCGCAGATACGCAGTATTTT. The rearrangement joins TRBV27 to TRBJ2-3, with 10 positions matching TRBD2. The CDR3 sequence is 15 residues long. The J segment lost 4 bases and the V segment lost 6 bases, leaving 7 bases of the junction unmatched. The germline V gene has CDR1 MNHEY and CDR2 SMNVEV (reference sequence).

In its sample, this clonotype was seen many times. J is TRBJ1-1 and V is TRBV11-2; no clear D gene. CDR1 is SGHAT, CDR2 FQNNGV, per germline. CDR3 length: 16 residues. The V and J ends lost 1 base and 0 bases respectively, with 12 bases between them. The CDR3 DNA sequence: TGTGCCAGCAGCTTAGCAAGGGAATTAGTGAACACTGAAGCTTTCTTT. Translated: CASSLARELVNTEAFF.

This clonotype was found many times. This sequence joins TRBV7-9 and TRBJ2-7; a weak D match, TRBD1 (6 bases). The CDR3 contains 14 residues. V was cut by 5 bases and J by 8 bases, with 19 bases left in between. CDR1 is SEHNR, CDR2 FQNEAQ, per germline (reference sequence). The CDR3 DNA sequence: TGTGCCAGCAGCGGCACAGGGTTGGACCCCAAGCAGTACTTC. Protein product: CASSGTGLDPKQYF.

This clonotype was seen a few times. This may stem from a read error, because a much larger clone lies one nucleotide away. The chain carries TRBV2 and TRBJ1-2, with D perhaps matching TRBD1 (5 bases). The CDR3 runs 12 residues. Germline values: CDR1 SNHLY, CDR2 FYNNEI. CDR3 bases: TGTGCCAGCTCACAGGAGGACTATGTCTACACCTTC. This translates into CASSQEDYVYTF.

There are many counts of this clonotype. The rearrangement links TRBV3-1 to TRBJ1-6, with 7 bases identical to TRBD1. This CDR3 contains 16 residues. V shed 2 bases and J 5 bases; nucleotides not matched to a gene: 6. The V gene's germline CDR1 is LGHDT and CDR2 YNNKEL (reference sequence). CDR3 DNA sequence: TGTGCCAGCAGCCAACGTCCGACAGGGAATAATTCACCCCTCCACTTT. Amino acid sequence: CASSQRPTGNNSPLHF.

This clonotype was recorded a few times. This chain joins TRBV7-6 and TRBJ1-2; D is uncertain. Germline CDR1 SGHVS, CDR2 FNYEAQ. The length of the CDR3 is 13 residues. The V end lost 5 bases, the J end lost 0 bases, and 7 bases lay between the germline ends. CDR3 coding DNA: TGTGCCAGCAGCCACGGGCCTAACTATGGCTACACCTTC. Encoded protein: CASSHGPNYGYTF.

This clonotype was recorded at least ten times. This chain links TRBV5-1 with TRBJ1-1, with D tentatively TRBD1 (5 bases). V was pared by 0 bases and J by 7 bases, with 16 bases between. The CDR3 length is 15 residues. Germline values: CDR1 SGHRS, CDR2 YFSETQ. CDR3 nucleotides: TGCGCCAGCAGCTTGGCGTCCAGGGCATATGGTGAAGCTTTCTTT. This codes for CASSLASRAYGEAFF. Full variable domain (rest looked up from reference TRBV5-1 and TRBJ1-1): KAGVTQTPRYLIKTRGQQVTLSCSPISGHRSVSWYQQTPGQGLQFLFEYFSETQRNKGNFPGRFSGRQFSNSRSEMNVSTLELGDSALYLCASSLASRAYGEAFFGQGTRLTVV.

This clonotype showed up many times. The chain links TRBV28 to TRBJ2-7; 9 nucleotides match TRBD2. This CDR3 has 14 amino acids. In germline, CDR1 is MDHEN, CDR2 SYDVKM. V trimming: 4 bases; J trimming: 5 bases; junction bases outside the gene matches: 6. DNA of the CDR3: TGTGCCAGCAGTTCCCTAGCGGGGCGGGACGAGCAGTACTTC. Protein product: CASSSLAGRDEQYF.

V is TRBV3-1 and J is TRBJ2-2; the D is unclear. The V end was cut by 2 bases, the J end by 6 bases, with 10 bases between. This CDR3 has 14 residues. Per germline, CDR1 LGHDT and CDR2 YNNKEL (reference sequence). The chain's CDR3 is CASSQRASAGELFF. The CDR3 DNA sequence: TGTGCCAGCAGCCAAAGGGCCAGCGCCGGGGAGCTGTTTTTT.

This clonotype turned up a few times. The CDR3 bases are TGTGCCAGCAGTTTATTAGTCGGACTAGCGGGAGGGGGAGGCAATGAGCAGTTCTTC. Encoded protein: CASSLLVGLAGGGGNEQFF. The chain joins TRBV28 to TRBJ2-1; 15 bases line up with TRBD2. Looked up from germline, CDR1 is MDHEN and CDR2 is SYDVKM. The CDR3 is 19 residues long. The J segment lost 6 bases and the V segment lost 1 base, leaving 10 bases of the junction unmatched.

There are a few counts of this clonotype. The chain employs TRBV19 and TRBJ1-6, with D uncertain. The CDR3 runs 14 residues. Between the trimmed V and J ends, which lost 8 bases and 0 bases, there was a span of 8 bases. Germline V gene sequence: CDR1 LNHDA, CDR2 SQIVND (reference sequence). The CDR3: CASSADSYNSPLHF. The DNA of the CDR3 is TGTGCCAGTTCGGCGGACTCCTATAATTCACCCCTCCACTTT.

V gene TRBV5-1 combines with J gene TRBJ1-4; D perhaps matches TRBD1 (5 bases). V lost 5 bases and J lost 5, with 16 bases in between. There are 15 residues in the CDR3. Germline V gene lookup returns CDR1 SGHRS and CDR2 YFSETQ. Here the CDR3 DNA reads TGCGCCAGCAGTCCGGATGGGGGTAGGAATGAAAAACTGTTTTTT. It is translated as CASSPDGGRNEKLFF.

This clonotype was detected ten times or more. CDR3 sequence reads: CASRLRGANQPQHF. CDR3 sequence (DNA): TGTGCCAGTCGTCTTCGGGGGGCTAATCAGCCCCAGCATTTT. The chain employs TRBV28 and TRBJ1-5; D may be TRBD1 (6 bases). Germline V CDR1 and CDR2: MDHEN, SYDVKM. V dropped 9 bases and J dropped 4 bases, with 16 bases sitting between them. This CDR3 is 14 amino acids long.

The CDR3 here is CASTIRGSYEQYF. The CDR3 DNA reads as TGTGCCAGCACCATCAGGGGCTCCTACGAGCAGTACTTC. V and J are TRBV6-1 and TRBJ2-7, with a tentative D call TRBD1 (6 bases). V lost 7 bases to trimming and J lost 0 bases, with 10 bases between them. Looked up from germline, CDR1 is MNHNS and CDR2 is SASEGT. The CDR3 has 13 residues.

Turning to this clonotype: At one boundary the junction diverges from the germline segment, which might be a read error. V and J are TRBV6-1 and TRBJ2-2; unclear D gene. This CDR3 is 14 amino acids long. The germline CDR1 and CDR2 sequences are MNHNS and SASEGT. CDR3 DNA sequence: TGTGCCTGCAGTGAAGTGGGCCTCACCGGGGAGCTGTTTTTT. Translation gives CACSEVGLTGELFF.

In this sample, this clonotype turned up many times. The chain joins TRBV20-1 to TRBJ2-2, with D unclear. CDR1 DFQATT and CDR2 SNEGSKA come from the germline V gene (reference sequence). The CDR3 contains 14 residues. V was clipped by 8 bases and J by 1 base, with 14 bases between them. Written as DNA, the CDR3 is TGCAGTCTTCGGCGCGGAAGGAACACCGGGGAGCTGTTTTTT. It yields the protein CSLRRGRNTGELFF.

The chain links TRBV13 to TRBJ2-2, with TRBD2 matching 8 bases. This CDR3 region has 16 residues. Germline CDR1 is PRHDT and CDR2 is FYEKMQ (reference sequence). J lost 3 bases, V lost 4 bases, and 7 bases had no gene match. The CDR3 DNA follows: TGTGCCAGCAGCTCGGGGGGGGGAAGTGACACCGGGGAGCTGTTTTTT. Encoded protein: CASSSGGGSDTGELFF. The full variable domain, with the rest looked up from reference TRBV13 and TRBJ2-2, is AAGVIQSPRHLIKEKRETATLKCYPIPRHDTVYWYQQGPGQDPQFLISFYEKMQSDKGSIPDRFSAQQFSDYHSELNMSSLELGDSALYFCASSSGGGSDTGELFFGEGSRLTVL.

The CDR3 protein is CASSVGGREGETQYF. CDR3 DNA: TGTGCCAGCAGCGTAGGAGGGCGGGAGGGGGAGACCCAGTACTTC. The chain recombines TRBV9 with TRBJ2-5; 9 bases line up with TRBD2. The CDR3 has 15 residues. J was trimmed by 5 bases and V by 0 bases; bases with no gene match: 5. CDR1 SGDLS and CDR2 YYNGEE come from the germline V gene.

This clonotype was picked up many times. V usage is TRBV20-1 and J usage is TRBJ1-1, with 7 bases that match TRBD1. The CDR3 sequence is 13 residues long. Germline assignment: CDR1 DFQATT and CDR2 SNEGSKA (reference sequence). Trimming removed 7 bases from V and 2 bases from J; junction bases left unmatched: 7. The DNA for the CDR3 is TGCAGTGGGGACAGCTCCCCAAACACTGAAGCTTTCTTT. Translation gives CSGDSSPNTEAFF.

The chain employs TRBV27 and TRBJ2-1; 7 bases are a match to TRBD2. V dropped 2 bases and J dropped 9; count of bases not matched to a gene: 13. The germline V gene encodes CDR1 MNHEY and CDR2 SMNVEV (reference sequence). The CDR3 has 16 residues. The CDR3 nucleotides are TGTGCCAGCAGTTTAGGGCTAGCGGTAGCGTTTAGTGAGCAGTTCTTC. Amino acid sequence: CASSLGLAVAFSEQFF.

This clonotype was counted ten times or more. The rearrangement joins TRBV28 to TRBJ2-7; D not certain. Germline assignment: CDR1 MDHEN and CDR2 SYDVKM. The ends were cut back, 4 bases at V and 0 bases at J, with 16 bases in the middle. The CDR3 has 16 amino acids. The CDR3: CASSSPPDVSSYEQYF. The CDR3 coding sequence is TGTGCCAGCAGTTCCCCTCCCGACGTTAGCTCCTACGAGCAGTACTTC.

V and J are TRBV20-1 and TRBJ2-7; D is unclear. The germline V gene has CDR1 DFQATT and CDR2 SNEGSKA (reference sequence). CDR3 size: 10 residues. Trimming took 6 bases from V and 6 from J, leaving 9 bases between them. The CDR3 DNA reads TGCAGTGCCACCGATCTCGAGCAGTACTTC. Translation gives CSATDLEQYF.

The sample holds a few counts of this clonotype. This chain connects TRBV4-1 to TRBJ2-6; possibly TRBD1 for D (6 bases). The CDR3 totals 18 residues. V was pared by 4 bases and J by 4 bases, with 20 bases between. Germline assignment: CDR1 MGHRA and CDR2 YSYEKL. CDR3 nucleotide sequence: TGCGCCAGCAGCCGAGACCCGGGACAAGCCTCAGGGGCCAACGTCCTGACTTTC. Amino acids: CASSRDPGQASGANVLTF.

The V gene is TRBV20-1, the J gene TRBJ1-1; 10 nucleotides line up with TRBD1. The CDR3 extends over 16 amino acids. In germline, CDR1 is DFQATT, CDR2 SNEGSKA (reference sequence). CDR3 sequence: CSASDRGRGWDTEAFF. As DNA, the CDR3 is TGCAGCGCTTCAGACAGGGGGCGCGGTTGGGACACTGAAGCTTTCTTT.

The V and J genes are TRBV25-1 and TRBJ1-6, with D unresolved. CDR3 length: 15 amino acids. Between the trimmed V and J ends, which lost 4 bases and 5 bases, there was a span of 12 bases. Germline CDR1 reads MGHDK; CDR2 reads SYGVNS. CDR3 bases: TGTGCCAGCAGTGTCTCCGCTGGGCATAATTCACCCCTCCACTTT. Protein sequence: CASSVSAGHNSPLHF.

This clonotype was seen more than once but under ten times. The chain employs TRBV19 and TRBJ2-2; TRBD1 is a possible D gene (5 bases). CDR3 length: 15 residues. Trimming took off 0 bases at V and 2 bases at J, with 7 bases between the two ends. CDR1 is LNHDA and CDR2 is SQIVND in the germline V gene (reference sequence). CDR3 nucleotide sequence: TGTGCCAGTAGTATAGATAGGGGAAACACCGGGGAGCTGTTTTTT. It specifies CASSIDRGNTGELFF.

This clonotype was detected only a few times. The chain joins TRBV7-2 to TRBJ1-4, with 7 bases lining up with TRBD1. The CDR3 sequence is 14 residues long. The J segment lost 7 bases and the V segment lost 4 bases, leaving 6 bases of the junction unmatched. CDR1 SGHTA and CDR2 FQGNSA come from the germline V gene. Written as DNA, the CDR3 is TGTGCCAGCAGCTGGGGACAGAGTGGTGAAAAACTGTTTTTT. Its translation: CASSWGQSGEKLFF.

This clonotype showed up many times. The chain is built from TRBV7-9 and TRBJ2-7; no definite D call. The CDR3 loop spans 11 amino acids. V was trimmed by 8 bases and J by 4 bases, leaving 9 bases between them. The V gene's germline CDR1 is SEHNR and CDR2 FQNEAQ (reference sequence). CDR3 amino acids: CASRVGYEQYF. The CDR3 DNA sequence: TGTGCCAGCCGTGTTGGGTACGAGCAGTACTTC.

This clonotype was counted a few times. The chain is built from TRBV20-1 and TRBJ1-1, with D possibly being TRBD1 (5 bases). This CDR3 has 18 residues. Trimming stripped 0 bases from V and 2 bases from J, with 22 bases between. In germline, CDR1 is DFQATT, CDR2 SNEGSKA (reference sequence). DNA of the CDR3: TGCAGTGCTAGAGATGAAGGAAAACCGGCAGGGCTAAACACTGAAGCTTTCTTT. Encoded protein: CSARDEGKPAGLNTEAFF.